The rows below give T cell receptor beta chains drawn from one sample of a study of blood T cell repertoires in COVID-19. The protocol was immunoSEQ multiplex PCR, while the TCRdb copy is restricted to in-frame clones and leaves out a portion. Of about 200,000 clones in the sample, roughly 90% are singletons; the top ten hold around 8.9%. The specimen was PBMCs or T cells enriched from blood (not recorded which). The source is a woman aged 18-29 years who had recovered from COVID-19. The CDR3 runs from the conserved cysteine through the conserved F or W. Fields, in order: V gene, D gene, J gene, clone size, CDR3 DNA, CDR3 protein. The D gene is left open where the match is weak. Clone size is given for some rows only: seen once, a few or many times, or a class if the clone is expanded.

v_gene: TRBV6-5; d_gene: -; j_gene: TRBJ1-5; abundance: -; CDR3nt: TGTGCCAGCAAAGGGGAGGGGGGCAATCAGCCCCAGCATTTT; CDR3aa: CASKGEGGNQPQHF
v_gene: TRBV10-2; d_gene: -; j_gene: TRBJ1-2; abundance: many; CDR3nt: TGCGCCAGCAGTGAGTCACTAGTACCTTATGGCTACACCTTC; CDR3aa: CASSESLVPYGYTF
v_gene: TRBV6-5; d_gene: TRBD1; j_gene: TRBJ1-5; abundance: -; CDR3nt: TGTGCCAGCAGCAGACAGGGGGCGGGGGGCCAGCCCCAGCATTTT; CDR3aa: CASSRQGAGGQPQHF
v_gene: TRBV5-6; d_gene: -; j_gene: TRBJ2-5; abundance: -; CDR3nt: TGTGCCAGCAGCCTTCGGACGGGGAAAGAGACCCAGTACTTC; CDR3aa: CASSLRTGKETQYF
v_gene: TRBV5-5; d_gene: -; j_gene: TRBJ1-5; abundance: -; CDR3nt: TGTGCCAGCTCGTTGAGACCCGGGAGCAATCAGCCCCAGCATTTT; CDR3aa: CASSLRPGSNQPQHF
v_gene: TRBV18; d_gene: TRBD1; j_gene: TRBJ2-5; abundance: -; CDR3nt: TGTGCCAGCTCACCCAACAGGGGGTTTTTGGAGACCCAGTACTTC; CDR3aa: CASSPNRGFLETQYF
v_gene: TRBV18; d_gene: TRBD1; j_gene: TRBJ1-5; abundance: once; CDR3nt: TGTGCCAGCTCAAAGGGACAGGGAGATCAGCCCCAGCATTTT; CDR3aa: CASSKGQGDQPQHF
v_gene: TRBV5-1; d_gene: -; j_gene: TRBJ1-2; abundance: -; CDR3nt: TGCGCCAGCAGCTTGGGGGAGGGCCCCAACTATGGCTACACCTTC; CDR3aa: CASSLGEGPNYGYTF
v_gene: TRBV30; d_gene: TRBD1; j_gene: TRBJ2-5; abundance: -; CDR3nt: TGTGCCTTGGCGACAGGGGTAATATCGACCCAGTACTTC; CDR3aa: CALATGVISTQYF
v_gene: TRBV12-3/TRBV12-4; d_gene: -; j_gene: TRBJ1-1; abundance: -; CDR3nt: TGTGCCAGCGAACGCCCTGGGGGGACTGAAGCTTTCTTT; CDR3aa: CASERPGGTEAFF
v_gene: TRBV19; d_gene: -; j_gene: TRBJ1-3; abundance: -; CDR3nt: TGTGCCAGTAGTTTATCGGGGAGGTCTGGAAACACCATATATTTT; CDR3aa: CASSLSGRSGNTIYF
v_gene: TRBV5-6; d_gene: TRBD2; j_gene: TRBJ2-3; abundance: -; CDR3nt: TGTGCCAGCAGCTTAGCGGGGGGGTGGAATACGCAGTATTTT; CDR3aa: CASSLAGGWNTQYF
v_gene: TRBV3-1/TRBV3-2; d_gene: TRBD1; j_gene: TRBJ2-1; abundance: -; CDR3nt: TGTGCCAGCAGCCAGACAGGGGATGAGCAGTTCTTC; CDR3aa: CASSQTGDEQFF
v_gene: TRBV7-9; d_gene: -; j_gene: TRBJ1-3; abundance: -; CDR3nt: TGTGCCAGCAGCTTAGTTGGTCAGGGCAGGACTGGAAACACCATATATTTT; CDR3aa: CASSLVGQGRTGNTIYF
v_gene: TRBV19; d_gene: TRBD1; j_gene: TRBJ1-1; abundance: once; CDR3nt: TGTGCCAGTAGTAGAGTCGGGACAGGTGATAAGGACACTGAAGCTTTCTTT; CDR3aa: CASSRVGTGDKDTEAFF
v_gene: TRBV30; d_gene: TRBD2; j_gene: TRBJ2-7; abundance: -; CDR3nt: TGTGCCGGGGTCGCGCGGGGGACCTCCTACGAGCAGTACTTC; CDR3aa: CAGVARGTSYEQYF
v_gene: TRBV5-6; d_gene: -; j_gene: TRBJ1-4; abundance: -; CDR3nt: TGTGCCAGCAGCTTGGTAGGAGCCCTTAATGAAAAACTGTTTTTT; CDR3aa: CASSLVGALNEKLFF
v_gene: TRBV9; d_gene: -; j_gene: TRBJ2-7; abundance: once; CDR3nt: TGTGCCGGGTCGCGGTTTAGCTACGAGCAGTACTTC; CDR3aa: CAGSRFSYEQYF
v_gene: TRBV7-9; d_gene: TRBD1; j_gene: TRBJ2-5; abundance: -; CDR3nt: TGTGCCAGCAGCAATAATAGGGGGCGGGAGACCCAGTACTTC; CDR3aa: CASSNNRGRETQYF
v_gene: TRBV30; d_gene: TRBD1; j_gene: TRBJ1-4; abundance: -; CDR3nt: TGTGCCTGGAGTGCGGGACAGGGGGCGCGTGAAAAACTGTTTTTT; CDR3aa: CAWSAGQGAREKLFF
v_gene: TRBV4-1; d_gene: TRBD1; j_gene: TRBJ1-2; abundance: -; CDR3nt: TGCGCCAGCAGCCAAGGCGAGGGGGCCGGGTATGGCTACACCTTC; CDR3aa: CASSQGEGAGYGYTF
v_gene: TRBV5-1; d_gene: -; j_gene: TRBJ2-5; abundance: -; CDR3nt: TGCGCCAGCAGCCCCGGACAGCTCCAAGAGACCCAGTACTTC; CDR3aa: CASSPGQLQETQYF
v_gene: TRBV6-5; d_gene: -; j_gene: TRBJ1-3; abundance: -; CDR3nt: TGTGCCACAGGGGTTTTGGACTTTGGAAACACCATATATTTT; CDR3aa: CATGVLDFGNTIYF
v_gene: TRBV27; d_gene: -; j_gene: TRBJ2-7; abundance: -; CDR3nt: TGTGCCTGCAGTAGCGGCTACGAGCAGTACTTC; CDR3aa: CACSSGYEQYF
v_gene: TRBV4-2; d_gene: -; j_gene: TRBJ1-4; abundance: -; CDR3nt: TGTGCCAGCAGCCAAGATCGGGGAGCAACTAATGAAAAACTGTTTTTT; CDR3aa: CASSQDRGATNEKLFF
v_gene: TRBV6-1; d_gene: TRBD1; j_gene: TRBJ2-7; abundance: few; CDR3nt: TGTGCCAGCAGTGAAATCCCCGGGACAGGTTCCTACGAGCAGTACTTC; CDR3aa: CASSEIPGTGSYEQYF
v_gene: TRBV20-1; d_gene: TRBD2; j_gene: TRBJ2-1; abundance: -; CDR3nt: TGCAGTGCTAGTAGACTAGCGGGGGGGGTTTACAATGAGCAGTTCTTC; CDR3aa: CSASRLAGGVYNEQFF
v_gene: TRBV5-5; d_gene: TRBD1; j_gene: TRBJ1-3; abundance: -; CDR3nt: TGTGCCAGCTCCCAGACAGGGGCCGGAAACACCATATATTTT; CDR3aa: CASSQTGAGNTIYF
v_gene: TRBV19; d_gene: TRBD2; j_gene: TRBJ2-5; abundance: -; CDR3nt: TGTGCCAGTCAGGGACTAGCGGGGGGCTTGGAGACCCAGTACTTC; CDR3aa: CASQGLAGGLETQYF
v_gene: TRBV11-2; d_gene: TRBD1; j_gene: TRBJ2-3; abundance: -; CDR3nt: TGTGCCAGCGCAGGGGGCCGGAAAGATACGCAGTATTTT; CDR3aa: CASAGGRKDTQYF
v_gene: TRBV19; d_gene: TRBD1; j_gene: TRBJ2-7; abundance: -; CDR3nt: TGTGCCAGTAGTAACCCCCCCGGGACAGGGGGTAACGAGCAGTACTTC; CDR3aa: CASSNPPGTGGNEQYF
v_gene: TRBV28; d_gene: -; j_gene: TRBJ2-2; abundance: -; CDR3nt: TGTGCCAGCAGGAGCCCAGGGAACACCGGGGAGCTGTTTTTT; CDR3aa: CASRSPGNTGELFF
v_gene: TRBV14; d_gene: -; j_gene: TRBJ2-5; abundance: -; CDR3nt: TGTGCCAGCAGCCAAGCGGGGTATTTAGGGGAGACCCAGTACTTC; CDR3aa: CASSQAGYLGETQYF
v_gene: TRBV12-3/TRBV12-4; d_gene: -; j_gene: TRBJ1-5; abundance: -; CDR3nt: TGTGCCAGCAGTTCCGACAGGCATCAGCCCCAGCATTTT; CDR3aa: CASSSDRHQPQHF
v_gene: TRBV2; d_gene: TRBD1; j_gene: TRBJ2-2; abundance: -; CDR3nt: TGTGCCAGCAGCCGACAGGGGGCGAGCACCGGGGAGCTGTTTTTT; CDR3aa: CASSRQGASTGELFF
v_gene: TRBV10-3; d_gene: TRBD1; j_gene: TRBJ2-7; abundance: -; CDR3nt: TGTGCCATCAGTGAGAACGGCGGGACAGGGTCCTACGAGCAGTACTTC; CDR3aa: CAISENGGTGSYEQYF
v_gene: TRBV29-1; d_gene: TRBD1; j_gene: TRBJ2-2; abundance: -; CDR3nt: TGCAGCGTTGGTGGGACAGGGCGAAAGAACACCGGGGAGCTGTTTTTT; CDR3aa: CSVGGTGRKNTGELFF
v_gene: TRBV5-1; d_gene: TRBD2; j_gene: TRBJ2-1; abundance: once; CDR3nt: TGCGCCAGCAGCTTGGCTGGCGGGGGGAAATACAATGAGCAGTTCTTC; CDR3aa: CASSLAGGGKYNEQFF
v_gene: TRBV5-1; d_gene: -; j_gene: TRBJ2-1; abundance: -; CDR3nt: TGCGCCAGCAGCTTGTATTACCGGGGGGCCTTCTTGTACAATGAGCAGTTCTTC; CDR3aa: CASSLYYRGAFLYNEQFF
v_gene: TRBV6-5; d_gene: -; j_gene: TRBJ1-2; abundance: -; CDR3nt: TGTGCCAGCAGTTTACTCCTGGACAGACGTGGCTACACCTTC; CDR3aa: CASSLLLDRRGYTF
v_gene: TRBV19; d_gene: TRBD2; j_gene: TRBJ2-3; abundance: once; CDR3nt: TGTGCCAGTAGTCCTGGACTAGCGGTACTCAGCACAGATACGCAGTATTTT; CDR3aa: CASSPGLAVLSTDTQYF
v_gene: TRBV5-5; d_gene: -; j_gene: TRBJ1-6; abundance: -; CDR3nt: TGTGCCAGCAGCCCTGACAGATTTAATTCACCCCTCCACTTT; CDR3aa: CASSPDRFNSPLHF
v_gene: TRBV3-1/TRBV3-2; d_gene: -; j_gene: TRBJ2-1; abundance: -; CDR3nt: TGTGCCAGCAGCCACTCTCGTCGGGGGTCCTACAATGAGCAGTTCTTC; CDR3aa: CASSHSRRGSYNEQFF
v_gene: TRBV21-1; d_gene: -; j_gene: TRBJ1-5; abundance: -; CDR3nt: TGTGCCAGCGGGTGTGCCGGGACATATAGCAATCAGCCCCAGCATTTT; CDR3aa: CASGCAGTYSNQPQHF
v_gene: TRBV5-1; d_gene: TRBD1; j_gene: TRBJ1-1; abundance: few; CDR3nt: TGCGCCAGCAGCCTGGGACAGAGCCTCATGAACACTGAAGCTTTCTTT; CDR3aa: CASSLGQSLMNTEAFF
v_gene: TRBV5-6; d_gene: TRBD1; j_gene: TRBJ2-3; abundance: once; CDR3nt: TGTGCCAGCAGCCGTTCTGACAGGGGAGATACGCAGTATTTT; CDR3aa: CASSRSDRGDTQYF
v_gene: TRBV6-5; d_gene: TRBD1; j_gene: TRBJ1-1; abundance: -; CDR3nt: TGTGCCAGCACCCGGACAGGGGGCGATTTTTCAGCTTTCTTT; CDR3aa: CASTRTGGDFSAFF
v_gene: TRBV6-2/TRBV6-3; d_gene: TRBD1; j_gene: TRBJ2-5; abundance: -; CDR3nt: TGTGCCAGCAGTTACCTCGGACAGGGATACCAGACCCAGTACTTC; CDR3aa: CASSYLGQGYQTQYF
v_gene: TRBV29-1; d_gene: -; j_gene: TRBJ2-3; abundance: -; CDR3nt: TGCAGCGTTGTTGTCCCCGGCGGGACAGATACGCAGTATTTT; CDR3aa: CSVVVPGGTDTQYF
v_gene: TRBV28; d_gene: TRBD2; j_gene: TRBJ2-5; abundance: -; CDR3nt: TGTGCCAGCAATGCCGCTAGCGGGGTAGCTGAGACCCAGTACTTC; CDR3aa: CASNAASGVAETQYF
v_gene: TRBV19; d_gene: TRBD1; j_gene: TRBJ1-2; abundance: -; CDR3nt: TGTGCCAGTAGTTATGAAGGGGGCGGCTACACCTTC; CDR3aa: CASSYEGGGYTF
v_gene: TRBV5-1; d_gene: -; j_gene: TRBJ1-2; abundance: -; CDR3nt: TGCGCCAGCAGCTTGGAAGGGGTCTCCAGATATGGCTACACCTTC; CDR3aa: CASSLEGVSRYGYTF
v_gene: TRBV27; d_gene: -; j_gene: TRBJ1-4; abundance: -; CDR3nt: TGTGCCAGCAGTTTCCCCGGGATCGTGGAAAAACTGTTTTTT; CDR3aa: CASSFPGIVEKLFF
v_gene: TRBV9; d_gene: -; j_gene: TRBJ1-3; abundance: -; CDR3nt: TGTGCCAGCAGCGTAGCGCTTTCGGCAGTTCGAGGGGGAAACACCATATATTTT; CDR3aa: CASSVALSAVRGGNTIYF
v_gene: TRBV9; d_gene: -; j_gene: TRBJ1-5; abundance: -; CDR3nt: TGTGCCAGCAGCGTGGTACTCGTAGCTCATAGCAATCAGCCCCAGCATTTT; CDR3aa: CASSVVLVAHSNQPQHF